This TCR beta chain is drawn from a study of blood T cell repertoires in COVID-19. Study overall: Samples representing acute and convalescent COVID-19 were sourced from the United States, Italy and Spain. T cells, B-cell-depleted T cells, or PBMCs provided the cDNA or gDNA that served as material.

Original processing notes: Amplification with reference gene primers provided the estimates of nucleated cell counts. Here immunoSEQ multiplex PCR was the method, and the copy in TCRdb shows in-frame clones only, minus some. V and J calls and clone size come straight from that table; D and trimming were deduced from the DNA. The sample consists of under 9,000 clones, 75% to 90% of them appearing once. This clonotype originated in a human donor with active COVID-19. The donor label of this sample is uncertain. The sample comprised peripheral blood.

Here the CDR3 DNA reads TGTGCCAGCACCACAGGGGCGAAGCCCCAGCATTTT. This encodes CASTTGAKPQHF. The rearrangement uses TRBV12-3 or TRBV12-4 and TRBJ1-5; 7 positions match TRBD1. The CDR3 length is 12 residues. The V gene end was trimmed by 7 bases and the J gene end by 8 bases; junction bases not matched to a gene: 5.